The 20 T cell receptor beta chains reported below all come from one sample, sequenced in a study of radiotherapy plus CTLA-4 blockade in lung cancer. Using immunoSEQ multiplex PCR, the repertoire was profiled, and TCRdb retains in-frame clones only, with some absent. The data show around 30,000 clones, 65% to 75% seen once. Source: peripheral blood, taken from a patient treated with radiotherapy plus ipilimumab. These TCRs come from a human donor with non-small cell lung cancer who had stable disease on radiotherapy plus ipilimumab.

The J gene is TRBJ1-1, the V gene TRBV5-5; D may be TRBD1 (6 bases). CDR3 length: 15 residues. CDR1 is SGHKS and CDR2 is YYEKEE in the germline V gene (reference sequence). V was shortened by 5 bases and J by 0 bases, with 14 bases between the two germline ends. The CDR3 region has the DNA TGTGCCAGCAGTTGGGTACAGGGCTTGAACACTGAAGCTTTCTTT. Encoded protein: CASSWVQGLNTEAFF. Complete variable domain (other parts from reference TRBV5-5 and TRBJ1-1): DAGVTQSPTHLIKTRGQQVTLRCSPISGHKSVSWYQQVLGQGPQFIFQYYEKEERGRGNFPDRFSARQFPNYSSELNVNALLLGDSALYLCASSWVQGLNTEAFFGQGTRLTVV.

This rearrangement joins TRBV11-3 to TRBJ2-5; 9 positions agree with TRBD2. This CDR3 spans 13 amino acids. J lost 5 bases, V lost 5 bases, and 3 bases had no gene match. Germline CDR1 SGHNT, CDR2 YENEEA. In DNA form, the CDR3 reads TGTGCCAGCAGCCAGACTAGCGGTGAGACCCAGTACTTC. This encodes CASSQTSGETQYF.

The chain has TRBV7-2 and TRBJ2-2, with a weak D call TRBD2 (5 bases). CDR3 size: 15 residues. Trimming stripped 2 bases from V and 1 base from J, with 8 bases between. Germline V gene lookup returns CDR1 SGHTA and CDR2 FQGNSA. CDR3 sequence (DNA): TGTGCCAGCAGCTTAACAGCGGAGAACACCGGGGAGCTGTTTTTT. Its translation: CASSLTAENTGELFF.

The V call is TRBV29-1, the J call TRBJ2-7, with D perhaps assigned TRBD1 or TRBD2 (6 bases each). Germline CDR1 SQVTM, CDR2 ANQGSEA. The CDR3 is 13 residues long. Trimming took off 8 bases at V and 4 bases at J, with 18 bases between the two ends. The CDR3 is CSILGGSRYEQYF. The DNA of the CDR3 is TGCAGCATCTTAGGGGGGAGTCGGTACGAGCAGTACTTC.

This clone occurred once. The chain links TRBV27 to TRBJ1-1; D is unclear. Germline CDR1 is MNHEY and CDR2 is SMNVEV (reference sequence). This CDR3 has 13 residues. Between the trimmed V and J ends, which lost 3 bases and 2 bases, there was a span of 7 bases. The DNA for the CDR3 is TGTGCCAGCAGTTTGAGCAGAAACACTGAAGCTTTCTTT. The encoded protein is CASSLSRNTEAFF.

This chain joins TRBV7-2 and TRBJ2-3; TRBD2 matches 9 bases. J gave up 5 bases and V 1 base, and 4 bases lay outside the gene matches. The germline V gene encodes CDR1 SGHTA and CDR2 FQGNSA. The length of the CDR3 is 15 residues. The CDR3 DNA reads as TGTGCCAGCAGCTTAGGCGGGAGGGATCGAGATACGCAGTATTTT. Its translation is CASSLGGRDRDTQYF.

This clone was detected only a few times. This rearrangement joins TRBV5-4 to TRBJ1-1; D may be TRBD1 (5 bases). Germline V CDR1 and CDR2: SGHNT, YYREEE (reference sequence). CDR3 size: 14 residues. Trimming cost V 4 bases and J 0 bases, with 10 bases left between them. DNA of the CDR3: TGTGCCAGCAGCCGAGTGGGGCTGAACACTGAAGCTTTCTTT. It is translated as CASSRVGLNTEAFF.

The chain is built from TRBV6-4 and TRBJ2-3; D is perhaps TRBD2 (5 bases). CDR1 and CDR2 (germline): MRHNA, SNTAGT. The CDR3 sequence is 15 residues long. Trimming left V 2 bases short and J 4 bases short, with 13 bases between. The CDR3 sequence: CASSDEGLASDTQYF. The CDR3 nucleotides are TGTGCCAGCAGTGACGAGGGCCTAGCTTCAGATACGCAGTATTTT.

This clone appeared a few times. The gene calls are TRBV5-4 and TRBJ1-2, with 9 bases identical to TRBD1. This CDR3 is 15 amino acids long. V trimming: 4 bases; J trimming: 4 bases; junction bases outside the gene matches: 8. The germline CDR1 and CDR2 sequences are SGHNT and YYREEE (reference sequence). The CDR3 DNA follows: TGTGCCAGCAGCACCTACGGGACAGGGATCTATGGCTACACCTTC. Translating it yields CASSTYGTGIYGYTF. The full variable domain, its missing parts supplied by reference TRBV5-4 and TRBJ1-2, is ETGVTQSPTHLIKTRGQQVTLRCSSQSGHNTVSWYQQALGQGPQFIFQYYREEENGRGNFPPRFSGLQFPNYSSELNVNALELDDSALYLCASSTYGTGIYGYTFGSGTRLTVV.

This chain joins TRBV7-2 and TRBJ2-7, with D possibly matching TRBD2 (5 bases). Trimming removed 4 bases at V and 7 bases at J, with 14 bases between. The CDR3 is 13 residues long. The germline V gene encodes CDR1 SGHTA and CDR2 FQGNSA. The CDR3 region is CASSSAVGSEQYF. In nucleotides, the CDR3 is TGTGCCAGCAGCTCAGCGGTAGGGAGTGAGCAGTACTTC.

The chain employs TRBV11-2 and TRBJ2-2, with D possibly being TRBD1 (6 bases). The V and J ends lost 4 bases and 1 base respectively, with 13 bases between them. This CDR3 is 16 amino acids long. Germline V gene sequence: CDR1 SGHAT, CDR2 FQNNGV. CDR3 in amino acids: CASSSLRGQNTGELFF. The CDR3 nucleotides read TGTGCCAGCAGCTCGTTGAGGGGACAGAACACCGGGGAGCTGTTTTTT.

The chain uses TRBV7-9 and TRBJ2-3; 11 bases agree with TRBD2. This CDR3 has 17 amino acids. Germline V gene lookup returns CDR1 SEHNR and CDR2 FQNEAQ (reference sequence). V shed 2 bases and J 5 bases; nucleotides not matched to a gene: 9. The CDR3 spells CASSLRASGRQEDTQYF. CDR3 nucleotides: TGTGCCAGCAGCTTAAGGGCTAGCGGGAGGCAAGAAGATACGCAGTATTTT.

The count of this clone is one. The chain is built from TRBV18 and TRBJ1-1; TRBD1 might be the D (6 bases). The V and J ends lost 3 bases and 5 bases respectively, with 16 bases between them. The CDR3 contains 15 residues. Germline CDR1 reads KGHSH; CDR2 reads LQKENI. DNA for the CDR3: TGTGCCAGCTCACCCGGGAACAGGGAGGGTACTGAAGCTTTCTTT. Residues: CASSPGNREGTEAFF. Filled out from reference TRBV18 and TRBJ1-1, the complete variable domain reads NAGVMQNPRHLVRRRGQEARLRCSPMKGHSHVYWYRQLPEEGLKFMVYLQKENIIDESGMPKERFSAEFPKEGPSILRIQQVVRGDSAAYFCASSPGNREGTEAFFGQGTRLTVV.

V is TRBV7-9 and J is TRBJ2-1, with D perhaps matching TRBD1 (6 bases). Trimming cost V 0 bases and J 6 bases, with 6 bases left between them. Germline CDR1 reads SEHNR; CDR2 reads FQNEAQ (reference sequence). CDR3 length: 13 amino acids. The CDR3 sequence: CASSLAGGNEQFF. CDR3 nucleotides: TGTGCCAGCAGCTTAGCAGGGGGCAATGAGCAGTTCTTC.

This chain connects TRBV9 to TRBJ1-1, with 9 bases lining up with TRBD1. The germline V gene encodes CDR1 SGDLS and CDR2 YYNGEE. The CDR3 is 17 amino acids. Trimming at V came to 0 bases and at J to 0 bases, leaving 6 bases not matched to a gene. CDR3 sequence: CASSVGQGDIMNTEAFF. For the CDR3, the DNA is TGTGCCAGCAGCGTAGGACAGGGGGATATAATGAACACTGAAGCTTTCTTT.

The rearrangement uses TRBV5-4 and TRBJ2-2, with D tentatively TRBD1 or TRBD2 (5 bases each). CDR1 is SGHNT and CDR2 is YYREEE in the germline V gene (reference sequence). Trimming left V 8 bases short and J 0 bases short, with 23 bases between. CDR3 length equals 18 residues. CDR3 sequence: CASAADKQALANTGELFF. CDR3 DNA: TGTGCCAGTGCAGCCGATAAACAGGCACTAGCGAACACCGGGGAGCTGTTTTTT. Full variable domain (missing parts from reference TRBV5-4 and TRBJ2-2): ETGVTQSPTHLIKTRGQQVTLRCSSQSGHNTVSWYQQALGQGPQFIFQYYREEENGRGNFPPRFSGLQFPNYSSELNVNALELDDSALYLCASAADKQALANTGELFFGEGSRLTVL.

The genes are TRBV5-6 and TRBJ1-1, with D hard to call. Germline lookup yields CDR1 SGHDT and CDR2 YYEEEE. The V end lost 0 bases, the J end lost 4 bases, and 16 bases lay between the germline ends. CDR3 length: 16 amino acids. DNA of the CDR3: TGTGCCAGCAGCTTGGTTGGAGGTGAGCGGGCCACTGAAGCTTTCTTT. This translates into CASSLVGGERATEAFF.

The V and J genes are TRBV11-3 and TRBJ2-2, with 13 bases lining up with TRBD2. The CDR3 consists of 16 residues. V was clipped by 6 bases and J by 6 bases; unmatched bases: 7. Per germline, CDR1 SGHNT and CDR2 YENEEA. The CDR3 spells CASSSGTSGKAGELFF. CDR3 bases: TGTGCCAGCAGTTCCGGGACTAGCGGGAAAGCCGGGGAGCTGTTTTTT.

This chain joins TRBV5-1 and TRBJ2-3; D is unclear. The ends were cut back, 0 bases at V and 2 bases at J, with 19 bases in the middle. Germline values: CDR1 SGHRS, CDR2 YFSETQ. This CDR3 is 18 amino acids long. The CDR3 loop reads CASSLALDPTGTTDTQYF. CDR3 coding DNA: TGCGCCAGCAGCTTGGCTTTGGACCCAACGGGTACCACAGATACGCAGTATTTT.

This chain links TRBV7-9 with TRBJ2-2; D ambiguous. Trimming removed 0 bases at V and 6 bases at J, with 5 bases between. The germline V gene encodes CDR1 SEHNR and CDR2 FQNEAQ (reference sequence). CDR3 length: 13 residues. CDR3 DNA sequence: TGTGCCAGCAGCTTAGCCCCCGCCGGGGAGCTGTTTTTT. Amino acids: CASSLAPAGELFF.